These 26 T cell receptor beta chains originate from one sample sequenced in a study of cytomegalovirus exposure and HLA in healthy donors. This PCR relied on a set of 60 Vbeta primers and 13 Jbeta primers. The table came from immunoSEQ multiplex PCR; TCRdb's copy has only in-frame clones and leaves some out. The table shows 150,000 to 200,000 clones, with around 84% occurring only once. The sequencing input was PBMCs. These receptors originate from a man aged 40-49 years in good health and CMV-seropositive.

Here the CDR3 DNA reads TGTGCCAGCTCCCAACAGGAGACCACAGATACGCAGTATTTT. Amino acid sequence: CASSQQETTDTQYF. This chain uses TRBV18 with TRBJ2-3; a weak D match, TRBD1 (5 bases). Germline V gene lookup returns CDR1 KGHSH and CDR2 LQKENI. Between the trimmed V and J ends, which lost 6 bases and 2 bases, there was a span of 12 bases. The CDR3 extends over 14 amino acids.

The chain combines TRBV10-3 with TRBJ1-5; the match to TRBD1 covers 8 bases. The CDR3 spans 14 residues. The junction had 11 bases not matched to a gene; V was cut back by 10 bases and J by 6 bases. Per the germline V gene, CDR1 is ENHRY and CDR2 is SYGVKD. Here the CDR3 reads CATDEAQGGQPQHF. The DNA of the CDR3 is TGTGCCACCGACGAAGCACAGGGGGGTCAGCCCCAGCATTTT.

The rearrangement joins TRBV7-9 to TRBJ2-7; possibly TRBD1 for D (6 bases). There are 14 residues in the CDR3. Germline V CDR1 and CDR2: SEHNR, FQNEAQ (reference sequence). V gave up 4 bases and J gave up 6 bases, with 16 bases separating them. The CDR3 here is CASSSTGQTFEQYF. DNA of the CDR3: TGTGCCAGCAGCTCGACAGGACAGACTTTCGAGCAGTACTTC.

This clone was seen a single time. CDR3 region: CASSRSGGPETQYF. The CDR3 nucleotides read TGCGCCAGCAGTCGCTCGGGGGGCCCAGAGACCCAGTACTTC. This sequence joins TRBV5-1 and TRBJ2-5; a weak D match, TRBD2 (7 bases). V was trimmed by 5 bases and J by 4 bases, leaving 15 bases between them. The CDR3 covers 14 residues. Germline values: CDR1 SGHRS, CDR2 YFSETQ.

This chain connects TRBV5-1 to TRBJ2-7, with 9 nucleotides matching TRBD1. The CDR3 covers 15 residues. From germline, CDR1 is SGHRS and CDR2 YFSETQ. After removal of 4 bases from V and 7 bases from J, the junction contained 12 bases not matched to a gene. The CDR3 DNA follows: TGCGCCAGCAGCGCTGGCGGGACAGGGCTAGGGGAGCAGTACTTC. Residues: CASSAGGTGLGEQYF.

The rearrangement links TRBV4-1 to TRBJ1-2; 10 positions match TRBD1. Germline trimming cut 4 bases from V and 4 bases from J; bases unmatched to any gene: 6. Germline CDR1 MGHRA, CDR2 YSYEKL. The CDR3 sequence is 15 residues long. The CDR3 DNA is TGCGCCAGCAGCCTCGGGGACAGGGGTACCTATGGCTACACCTTC. Translated: CASSLGDRGTYGYTF.

V and J are TRBV28 and TRBJ1-3, with 10 bases that match TRBD1. The CDR3 loop spans 15 amino acids. CDR1 and CDR2 from the germline V gene are MDHEN and SYDVKM. Unmatched junction bases numbered 6, after V lost 4 bases and J lost 6 bases. CDR3 nucleotides: TGTGCCAGCAGTTCCGGGACAGGGGTCGCAAACACCATATATTTT. Translated: CASSSGTGVANTIYF. The entire variable domain, with the rest obtained from reference TRBV28 and TRBJ1-3, is as follows: DVKVTQSSRYLVKRTGEKVFLECVQDMDHENMFWYRQDPGLGLRLIYFSYDVKMKEKGDIPEGYSVSREKKERFSLILESASTNQTSMYLCASSSGTGVANTIYFGEGSWLTVV.

The chain combines TRBV15 with TRBJ2-1; 9 bases line up with TRBD1. The ends lost 0 bases at V and 0 bases at J; junction bases unmatched: 6. Looked up from germline, CDR1 is LNHNV and CDR2 is YYDKDF (reference sequence). The CDR3 has 18 amino acids. The CDR3 loop is CATSRDSKTGGSYNEQFF. The CDR3 nucleotides are TGTGCCACCAGCAGAGATTCAAAGACAGGGGGCTCCTACAATGAGCAGTTCTTC.

The chain carries TRBV7-6 and TRBJ2-7; tentatively, D is TRBD1 (5 bases). V lost 2 bases, J lost 6 bases, and 11 bases lay in between. This CDR3 contains 13 residues. The germline V gene encodes CDR1 SGHVS and CDR2 FNYEAQ. The CDR3 spells CASSLTTTGEQYF. The CDR3 DNA follows: TGTGCCAGCAGCTTAACCACTACAGGCGAGCAGTACTTC.

The rearrangement links TRBV7-9 to TRBJ2-1, with TRBD2 matching 10 bases. Germline V CDR1 and CDR2: SEHNR, FQNEAQ (reference sequence). V shed 4 bases, J shed 4 bases, and the junction held 4 bases outside the gene matches. The CDR3 totals 15 residues. CDR3 sequence reads: CASSSRLAGYNEQFF. DNA for the CDR3: TGTGCCAGCAGCTCCAGACTAGCGGGTTACAATGAGCAGTTCTTC.

The chain joins TRBV15 to TRBJ2-5; TRBD1 is a possible D gene (6 bases). CDR3 length: 13 residues. Germline V lookup: CDR1 LNHNV, CDR2 YYDKDF (reference sequence). V lost 8 bases to trimming and J lost 1 base, with 11 bases between them. CDR3 in DNA: TGTGCCACCGCAGGGGACCTCCAAGAGACCCAGTACTTC. This translates into CATAGDLQETQYF.

The chain's CDR3 is CASSFTPQGKRNEQYF. CDR3 sequence (DNA): TGTGCCAGCAGCTTTACACCACAGGGGAAGAGAAACGAGCAGTACTTC. The V and J genes are TRBV7-2 and TRBJ2-7; 7 positions match TRBD1. Germline V gene data show CDR1 as SGHTA and CDR2 as FQGNSA. This CDR3 has 16 residues. The trim removed 3 bases at V and 5 bases at J, leaving 13 bases unmatched.

The rearrangement joins TRBV6-5 to TRBJ2-7, with TRBD2 identical over 7 bases. The junction had 3 bases not matched to a gene; V was cut back by 0 bases and J by 1 base. CDR3 length equals 15 residues. CDR1 and CDR2 (germline): MNHEY, SVGAGI. The CDR3 region has the DNA TGTGCCAGCAGTTACTCGCGGGAGCCTTCCTACGAGCAGTACTTC. It specifies CASSYSREPSYEQYF.

This rearrangement joins TRBV6-5 to TRBJ1-5; possibly TRBD1 for D (5 bases). This CDR3 region has 14 residues. The germline gives CDR1 MNHEY, CDR2 SVGAGI. CDR3 nucleotides: TGTGCGACCTCTCAGGGTGGACGCAATCAGCCCCAGCATTTT. It translates to CATSQGGRNQPQHF.

The rearrangement joins TRBV7-2 to TRBJ2-5, with unresolved D. Matching the DNA end better, TRBJ2-7 makes the J call doubtful. The CDR3 has 14 residues. CDR1 is SGHTA and CDR2 is FQGNSA in the germline V gene. This CDR3 reads CASSQAIGPYEQYF. DNA for the CDR3: TGTGCCAGCAGCCAGGCTATAGGCCCTTACGAGCAGTACTTC.

The chain links TRBV27 to TRBJ2-5; 11 bases are a match to TRBD2. The V gene end was trimmed by 7 bases and the J gene end by 11 bases; junction bases not matched to a gene: 15. Germline loops: CDR1 MNHEY, CDR2 SMNVEV (reference sequence). There are 15 residues in the CDR3. The CDR3 nucleotides read TGTGCCAGCAATCTAAGACTAGCGGGGCAGGGGACGCAGTACTTC. Protein: CASNLRLAGQGTQYF.

CDR3 region: CASSQGLAKETQYF. The CDR3 DNA reads as TGTGCCAGCAGTCAAGGACTAGCGAAAGAGACCCAGTACTTC. The chain links TRBV6-5 to TRBJ2-5; TRBD2 agrees at 9 bases. This CDR3 contains 14 residues. Per germline, CDR1 MNHEY and CDR2 SVGAGI. J gave up 3 bases and V 5 bases, and 4 bases lay outside the gene matches.

This clone occurred a few times. The chain uses TRBV29-1 and TRBJ1-1, with D maybe TRBD1 (5 bases). CDR1 is SQVTM, CDR2 ANQGSEA, per germline. The CDR3 covers 12 residues. Trimming took off 3 bases at V and 2 bases at J, with 7 bases between the two ends. The CDR3 spells CSVEGRNTEAFF. The CDR3 DNA sequence: TGCAGCGTTGAGGGGCGTAACACTGAAGCTTTCTTT. The full variable domain, rest sourced from reference TRBV29-1 and TRBJ1-1, is SAVISQKPSRDICQRGTSLTIQCQVDSQVTMMFWYRQQPGQSLTLIATANQGSEATYESGFVIDKFPISRPNLTFSTLTVSNMSPEDSSIYLCSVEGRNTEAFFGQGTRLTVV.

The chain joins TRBV7-2 to TRBJ2-1, with 15 bases identical to TRBD2. The germline gives CDR1 SGHTA, CDR2 FQGNSA. V was clipped by 4 bases and J by 15 bases; unmatched bases: 4. This CDR3 region has 13 residues. CDR3 sequence: CASSWTSGRAVFF. CDR3 DNA sequence: TGTGCCAGCAGCTGGACTAGCGGGAGGGCGGTGTTCTTC.

V usage is TRBV10-3 and J usage is TRBJ2-6; weak D call: TRBD2 (5 bases). Between the trimmed V and J ends, which lost 3 bases and 1 base, there was a span of 10 bases. This CDR3 has 16 residues. CDR1 and CDR2 (germline): ENHRY, SYGVKD. Here the CDR3 reads CAISEGTGSGANVLTF. CDR3 in DNA: TGTGCCATCAGTGAAGGTACGGGGTCTGGGGCCAACGTCCTGACTTTC.

The table lists this clone with a few counts. The chain uses TRBV7-3 and TRBJ2-3; 10 bases align to TRBD2. Germline V gene data show CDR1 as SGHTA and CDR2 as FQGTGA. CDR3 size: 14 residues. J was trimmed by 4 bases and V by 9 bases; bases with no gene match: 7. The CDR3 nucleotides read TGTGCCAGTAGTCTAGCGGGAGAGGCAGATACGCAGTATTTT. Translating it yields CASSLAGEADTQYF.

This chain links TRBV15 with TRBJ1-3, with 7 bases matching TRBD1. The trim removed 3 bases at V and 6 bases at J, leaving 8 bases unmatched. CDR3 length: 15 residues. Germline CDR1 is LNHNV and CDR2 is YYDKDF (reference sequence). This CDR3 is CATSSDDRVANTIYF. The CDR3 nucleotides are TGTGCCACCAGCAGTGACGACAGGGTGGCAAACACCATATATTTT.

This rearrangement joins TRBV29-1 to TRBJ1-2, with 11 bases fitting TRBD1. J was trimmed by 8 bases and V by 8 bases; bases with no gene match: 10. CDR1 is SQVTM and CDR2 is ANQGSEA in the germline V gene. The CDR3 length is 13 residues. Written as DNA, the CDR3 is TGCAGCTGCCCGGGACAGGGGGAAGAAGGCTACACCTTC. Its translation: CSCPGQGEEGYTF.

V usage is TRBV27 and J usage is TRBJ1-2; D perhaps matches TRBD1 (6 bases). Germline V gene data show CDR1 as MNHEY and CDR2 as SMNVEV (reference sequence). This CDR3 region has 16 residues. V lost 7 bases and J 2 bases, leaving 20 bases between the germline ends. The CDR3 DNA reads as TGTGCCAGCAAAAAATTGGGGGGGCGGAACAACTATGGCTACACCTTC. It yields the protein CASKKLGGRNNYGYTF.

The V and J genes are TRBV4-1 and TRBJ2-3, with 11 bases fitting TRBD2. The trim removed 0 bases at V and 3 bases at J, leaving 5 bases unmatched. This CDR3 contains 17 residues. In germline, CDR1 is MGHRA, CDR2 YSYEKL. CDR3 nucleotide sequence: TGCGCCAGCAGCCAAGAAAAACTAGCGGGAGTAACAGATACGCAGTATTTT. It encodes CASSQEKLAGVTDTQYF.

V usage is TRBV7-3 and J usage is TRBJ2-2, with TRBD2 matching 10 bases. J was trimmed by 1 base and V by 4 bases; bases with no gene match: 0. Looked up from germline, CDR1 is SGHTA and CDR2 is FQGTGA. The CDR3 sequence is 15 residues long. The CDR3 nucleotides are TGTGCCAGCAGCTCTAGCGGGGGGAACACCGGGGAGCTGTTTTTT. Translation: CASSSSGGNTGELFF.